The T cell receptor beta chain described here comes from a study of T cell responses to AZD1222 COVID-19 vaccine. Study observations and caveats: The number of AZD1222 recipients seropositive at baseline was only 6 or 7. The sample set comprised mostly white British donors with more females, and clonal diversity was possibly underestimated.

This CDR3 region has 15 residues. Germline CDR1 is SGHNT and CDR2 is YYREEE (reference sequence). The V gene lost 6 bases and the J gene lost 1 base, with 16 bases spanning the gap. Details on this clone: Its antigen is still unknown.

Here immunoSEQ multiplex PCR was the method, and the copy in TCRdb shows in-frame clones only, minus some. In the table there are about 130,000 clones, approximately 88% of which are singletons. The origin of this receptor is an adult in good health. The specimen comprised peripheral blood, sampled on day 0 of AZD1222 vaccination. V usage is TRBV5-4 and J usage is TRBJ1-1, with D unresolved. CDR3 sequence (DNA): TGTGCCAGCACCATCCCCGTGGGTTCGAACACTGAAGCTTTCTTT. It is translated as CASTIPVGSNTEAFF.